The source of this T cell receptor beta chain is a study of regulatory T cells in long-lasting Graves disease. In the case of this clonotype: Antigen specificity is unknown.

Combining iRepertoire HTBI primers with Arm-PCR of CDR3 regions, the authors built TCR beta libraries. TCRdb reprocessed the multiplex PCR reads via MiXCR and lists one record per CDR3 protein. Of 650,000 to 850,000 distinct CDR3 sequences in the sample, 25% to 35% are singletons; the top ten hold around 42%. Noted time point: persistent/refractory GD, antithyroid drugs over 5 years with positive TRAb. There was RNA extracted from PBMCs, and the TCR library was made from it. Study-wide points: Persistent patients shared more public clonotypes (fewer than 3,000) than newly diagnosed patients (around 1,000).

This CDR3 region has 14 residues. V was shortened by 2 bases and J by 2 bases, with 13 bases between the two germline ends. Looked up from germline, CDR1 is GTSNPN and CDR2 is SVGIG (reference sequence). Sequenced material: peripheral blood mononuclear cells (PBMCs), taken when the disease was refractory, from a patient treated with antithyroid drugs. V and J are TRBV30 and TRBJ2-7, with D perhaps given as TRBD1 or TRBD2 (5 bases each). This clonotype was sampled from a female donor with Graves disease. CDR3 sequence reads: CAWSTGRDTYEQYF. The DNA of the CDR3 is TGTGCCTGGAGTACAGGACGGGATACCTACGAGCAGTACTTC.